Sequencing of this T cell receptor (beta chain) was carried out in a study of T cell repertoires in cytomegalovirus infection. Overall study results and limits: Summed frequency of public TCR beta families distinguished CMV carriers with the relevant HLA.

TCRdb passed the reads through MiXCR, listing each CDR3 protein once. The sample lists roughly 100,000 distinct CDR3 sequences, over 40% occurring once. Worth noting for this clonotype: Its antigen remains unknown.

This CDR3 region has 14 residues. V lost 5 bases, J lost 7 bases, and 8 bases stayed unmatched. CDR1 LNHDA and CDR2 SQIVND come from the germline V gene (reference sequence). This clonotype was sampled from a human donor in good health (CMV status not recorded). Some clones in this sample may be carry-over from other donors' samples. The chain has TRBV19 and TRBJ1-1; 9 nucleotides align to TRBD1. Source: CD8+ T cells from cultured PBMCs, taken from culture after CMV antigen stimulation. CDR3 sequence reads: CASSAGQGLSEAFF. The CDR3 region has the DNA TGTGCCAGTAGTGCGGGACAGGGATTAAGTGAAGCTTTCTTT.